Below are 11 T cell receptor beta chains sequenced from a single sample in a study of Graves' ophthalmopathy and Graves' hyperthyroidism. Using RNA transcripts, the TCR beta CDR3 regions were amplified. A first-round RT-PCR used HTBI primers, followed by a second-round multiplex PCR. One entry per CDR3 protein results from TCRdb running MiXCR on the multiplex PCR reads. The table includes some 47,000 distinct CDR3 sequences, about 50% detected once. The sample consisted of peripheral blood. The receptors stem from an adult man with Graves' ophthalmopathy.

Here the CDR3 reads CASSGGQTQAFF. The DNA of the CDR3 is TGTGCCAGCAGCGGTGGACAGACCCAAGCTTTCTTT. The chain is built from TRBV9 and TRBJ1-1; perhaps TRBD1 as D (6 bases). CDR1 is SGDLS and CDR2 is YYNGEE in the germline V gene. The CDR3 runs 12 residues. The V end lost 3 bases, the J end lost 9 bases, and 12 bases lay between the germline ends.

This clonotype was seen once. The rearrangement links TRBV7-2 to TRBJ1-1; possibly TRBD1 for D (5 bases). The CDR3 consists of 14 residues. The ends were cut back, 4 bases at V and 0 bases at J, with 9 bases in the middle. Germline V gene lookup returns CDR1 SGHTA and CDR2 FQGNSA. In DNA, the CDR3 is TGTGCCAGCAGCTGGGGACCGTTGAACACTGAAGCTTTCTTT. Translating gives CASSWGPLNTEAFF. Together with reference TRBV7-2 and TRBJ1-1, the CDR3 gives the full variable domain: GAGVSQSPSNKVTEKGKDVELRCDPISGHTALYWYRQSLGQGLEFLIYFQGNSAPDKSGLPSDRFSAERTGGSVSTLTIQRTQQEDSAVYLCASSWGPLNTEAFFGQGTRLTVV.

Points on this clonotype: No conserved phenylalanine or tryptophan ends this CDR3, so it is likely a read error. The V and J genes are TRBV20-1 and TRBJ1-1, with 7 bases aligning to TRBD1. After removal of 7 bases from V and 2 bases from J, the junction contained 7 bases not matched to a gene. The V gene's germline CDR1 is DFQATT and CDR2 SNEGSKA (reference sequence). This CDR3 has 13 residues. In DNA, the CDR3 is TGCAGTGGTACCAAAGGGGGCAACACTGAAGCTTTCTTG. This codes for CSGTKGGNTEAFL.

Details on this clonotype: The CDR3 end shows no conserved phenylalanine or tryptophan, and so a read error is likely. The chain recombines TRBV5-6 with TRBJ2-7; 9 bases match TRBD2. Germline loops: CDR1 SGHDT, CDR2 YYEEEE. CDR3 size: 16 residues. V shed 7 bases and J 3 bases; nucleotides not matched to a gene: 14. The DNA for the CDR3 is TGTGCCAGCTGCCCCCTGGTCGGACTAGCGCACTACGAGCAGTACCTC. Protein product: CASCPLVGLAHYEQYL.

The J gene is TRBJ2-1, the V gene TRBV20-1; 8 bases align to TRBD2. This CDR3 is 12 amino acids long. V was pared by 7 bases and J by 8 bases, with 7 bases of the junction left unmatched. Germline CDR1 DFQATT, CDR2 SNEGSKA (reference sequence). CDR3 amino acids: CSVTGGRHEQFF. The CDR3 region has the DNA TGCAGTGTGACTGGCGGGAGGCATGAGCAGTTCTTC.

The CDR3 DNA follows: TGTGCCAGCAGTGACAGGGGTGGGGCCAACGTCCTGACTTTC. Its protein product is CASSDRGGANVLTF. The chain couples TRBV6-4 to TRBJ2-6; tentatively, D is TRBD1 (5 bases). Trimming shortened V by 2 bases and J by 3 bases, and 5 bases separated the two germline ends. The CDR3 sequence is 14 residues long. Germline-derived CDR1 and CDR2 are MRHNA and SNTAGT.

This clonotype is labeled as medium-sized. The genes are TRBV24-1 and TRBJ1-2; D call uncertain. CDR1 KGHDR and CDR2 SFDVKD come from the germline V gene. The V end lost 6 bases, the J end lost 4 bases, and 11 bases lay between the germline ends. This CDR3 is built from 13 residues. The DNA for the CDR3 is TGTGCCACCAGTAGGAGGACGGGCTATGGCTACACCTTC. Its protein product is CATSRRTGYGYTF.

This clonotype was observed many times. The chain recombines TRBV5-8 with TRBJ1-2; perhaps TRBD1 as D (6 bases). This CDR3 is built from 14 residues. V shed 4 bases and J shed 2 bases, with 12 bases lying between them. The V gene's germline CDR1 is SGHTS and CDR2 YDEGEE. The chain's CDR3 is CASSPFGQNYGYTF. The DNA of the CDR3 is TGTGCCAGCAGCCCGTTCGGACAGAACTATGGCTACACCTTC.

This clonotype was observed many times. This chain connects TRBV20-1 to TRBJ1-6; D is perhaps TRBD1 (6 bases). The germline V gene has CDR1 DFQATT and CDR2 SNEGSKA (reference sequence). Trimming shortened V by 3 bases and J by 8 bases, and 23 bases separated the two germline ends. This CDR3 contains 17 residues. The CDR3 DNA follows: TGCAGTGCTAGTGTTACAGGGCACGGACTTTTTGATTCACCCCTCCACTTT. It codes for CSASVTGHGLFDSPLHF.

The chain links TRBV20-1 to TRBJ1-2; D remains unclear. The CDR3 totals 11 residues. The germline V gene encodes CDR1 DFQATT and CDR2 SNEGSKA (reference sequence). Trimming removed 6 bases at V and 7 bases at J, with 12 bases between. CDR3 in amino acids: CSASSLSGYTF. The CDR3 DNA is TGCAGTGCCAGCAGTTTATCTGGCTACACCTTC.

CDR3 sequence: CATSRDKQGNTEAFF. CDR3 DNA: TGTGCCACCAGCAGGGATAAACAGGGAAACACTGAAGCTTTCTTT. The chain joins TRBV15 to TRBJ1-1, with D possibly being TRBD1 (6 bases). Trimming cost V 3 bases and J 2 bases, with 13 bases left between them. The CDR3 covers 15 residues. Germline V gene sequence: CDR1 LNHNV, CDR2 YYDKDF (reference sequence).